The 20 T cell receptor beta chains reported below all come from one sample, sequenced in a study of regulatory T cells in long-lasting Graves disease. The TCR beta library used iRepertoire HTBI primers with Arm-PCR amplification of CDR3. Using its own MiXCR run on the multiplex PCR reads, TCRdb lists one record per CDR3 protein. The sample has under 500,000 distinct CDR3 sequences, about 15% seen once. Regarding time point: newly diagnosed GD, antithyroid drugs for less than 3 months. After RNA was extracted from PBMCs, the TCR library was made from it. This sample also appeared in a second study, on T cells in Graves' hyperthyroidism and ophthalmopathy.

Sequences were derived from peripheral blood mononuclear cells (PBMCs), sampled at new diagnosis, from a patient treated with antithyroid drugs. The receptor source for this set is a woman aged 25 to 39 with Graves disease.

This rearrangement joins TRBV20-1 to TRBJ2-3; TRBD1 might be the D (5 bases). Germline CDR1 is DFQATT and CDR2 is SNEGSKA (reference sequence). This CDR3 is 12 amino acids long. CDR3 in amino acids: CCGQGSTDTQYF. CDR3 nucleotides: TGCTGTGGGCAGGGTAGCACAGATACGCAGTATTTT.

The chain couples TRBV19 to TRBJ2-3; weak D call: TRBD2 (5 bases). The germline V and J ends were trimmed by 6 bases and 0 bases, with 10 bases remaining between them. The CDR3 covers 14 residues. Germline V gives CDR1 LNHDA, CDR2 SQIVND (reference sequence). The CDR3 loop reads CASSKRLSTDTQYF. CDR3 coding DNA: TGTGCCAGTAGCAAGCGGCTTAGCACAGATACGCAGTATTTT.

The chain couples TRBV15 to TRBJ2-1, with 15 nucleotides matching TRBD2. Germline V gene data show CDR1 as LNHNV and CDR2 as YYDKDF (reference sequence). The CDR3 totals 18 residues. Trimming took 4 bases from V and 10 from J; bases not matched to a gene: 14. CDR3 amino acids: CATSTEGLAGGSTYEQFF. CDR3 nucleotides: TGTGCCACCAGCACTGAGGGACTAGCGGGAGGCTCGACCTACGAGCAGTTCTTC.

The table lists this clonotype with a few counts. CDR3 protein: CSARPWTGSPYGYTF. CDR3 DNA sequence: TGCAGTGCTAGACCTTGGACAGGGTCTCCCTATGGCTACACCTTC. J is TRBJ1-2 and V is TRBV20-1; TRBD1 matches 8 bases. The CDR3 runs 15 residues. Germline V gene lookup returns CDR1 DFQATT and CDR2 SNEGSKA (reference sequence). The junction had 9 bases not matched to a gene; V was cut back by 2 bases and J by 4 bases.

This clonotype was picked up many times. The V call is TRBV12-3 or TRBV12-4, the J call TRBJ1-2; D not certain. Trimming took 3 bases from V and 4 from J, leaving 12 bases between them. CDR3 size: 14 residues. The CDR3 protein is CASSLRVLGYGYTF. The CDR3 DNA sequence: TGTGCCAGCAGTTTGAGGGTTCTTGGCTATGGCTACACCTTC.

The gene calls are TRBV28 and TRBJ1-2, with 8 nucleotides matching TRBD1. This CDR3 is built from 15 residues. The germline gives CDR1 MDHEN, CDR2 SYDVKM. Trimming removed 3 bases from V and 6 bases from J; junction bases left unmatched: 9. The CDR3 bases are TGTGCCAGCAGTTTTGGGACAGGCCTTGCTAATGGCTACACCTTC. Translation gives CASSFGTGLANGYTF.

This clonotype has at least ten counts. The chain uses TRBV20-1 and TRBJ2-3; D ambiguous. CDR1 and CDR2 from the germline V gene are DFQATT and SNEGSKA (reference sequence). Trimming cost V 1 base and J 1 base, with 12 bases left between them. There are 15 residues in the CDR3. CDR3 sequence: CSARGVGSGTDTQYF. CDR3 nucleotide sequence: TGCAGTGCTAGAGGTGTAGGTAGTGGCACAGATACGCAGTATTTT.

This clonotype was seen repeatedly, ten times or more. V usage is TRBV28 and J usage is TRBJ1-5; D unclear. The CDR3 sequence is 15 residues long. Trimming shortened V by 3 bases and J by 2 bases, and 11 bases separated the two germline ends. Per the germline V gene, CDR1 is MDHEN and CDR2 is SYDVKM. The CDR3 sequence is CASSFPGGGNQPQHF. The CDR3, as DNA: TGTGCCAGCAGTTTTCCGGGTGGGGGCAATCAGCCCCAGCATTTT. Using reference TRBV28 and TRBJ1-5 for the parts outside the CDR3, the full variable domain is DVKVTQSSRYLVKRTGEKVFLECVQDMDHENMFWYRQDPGLGLRLIYFSYDVKMKEKGDIPEGYSVSREKKERFSLILESASTNQTSMYLCASSFPGGGNQPQHFGDGTRLSIL.

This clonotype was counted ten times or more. The CDR3 nucleotides read TGTGCCAGCAGTCCCGTAGCGGGGAGCTCCTACAATGAGCAGTTCTTC. The encoded protein is CASSPVAGSSYNEQFF. J is TRBJ2-1 and V is TRBV27; 8 positions match TRBD2. This CDR3 is built from 16 residues. Unmatched junction bases numbered 6, after V lost 5 bases and J lost 0 bases. Germline assignment: CDR1 MNHEY and CDR2 SMNVEV (reference sequence).

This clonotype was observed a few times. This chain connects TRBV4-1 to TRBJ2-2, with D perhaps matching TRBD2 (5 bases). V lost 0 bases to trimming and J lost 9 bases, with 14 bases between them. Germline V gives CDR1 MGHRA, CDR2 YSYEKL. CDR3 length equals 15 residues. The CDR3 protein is CASSQEDSPPWELFF. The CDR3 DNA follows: TGCGCCAGCAGCCAAGAGGACTCCCCTCCGTGGGAGCTGTTTTTT.

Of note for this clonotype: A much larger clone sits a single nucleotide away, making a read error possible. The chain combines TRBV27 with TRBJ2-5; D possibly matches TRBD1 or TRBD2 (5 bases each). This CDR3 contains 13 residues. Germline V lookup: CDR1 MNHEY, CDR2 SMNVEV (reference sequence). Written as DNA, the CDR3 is TGTGCCAGCAGCACCACACCGCCGGGGACCCAGCACTTC. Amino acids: CASSTTPPGTQHF.

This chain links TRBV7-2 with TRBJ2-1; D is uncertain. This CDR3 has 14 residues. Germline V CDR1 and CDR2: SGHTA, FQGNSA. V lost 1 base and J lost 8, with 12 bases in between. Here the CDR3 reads CASSLGDTIHEQFF. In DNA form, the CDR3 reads TGTGCCAGCAGCTTAGGTGATACAATCCATGAGCAGTTCTTC.

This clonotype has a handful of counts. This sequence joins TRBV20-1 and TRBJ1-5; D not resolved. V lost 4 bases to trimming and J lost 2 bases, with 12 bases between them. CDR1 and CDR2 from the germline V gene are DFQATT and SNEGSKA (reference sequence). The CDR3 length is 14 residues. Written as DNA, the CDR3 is TGCAGTGCTACCGACGCATCTGGCAATCAGCCCCAGCATTTT. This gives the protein CSATDASGNQPQHF.

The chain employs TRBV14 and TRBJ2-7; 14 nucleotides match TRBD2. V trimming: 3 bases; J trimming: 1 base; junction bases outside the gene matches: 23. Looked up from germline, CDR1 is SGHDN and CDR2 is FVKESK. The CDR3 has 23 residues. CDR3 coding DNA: TGTGCCAGCAGCCATGGGCGCGTCGACCCGGGACTAGCGGGAGTCGGCTGGTCCTACGAGCAGTACTTC. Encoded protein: CASSHGRVDPGLAGVGWSYEQYF.

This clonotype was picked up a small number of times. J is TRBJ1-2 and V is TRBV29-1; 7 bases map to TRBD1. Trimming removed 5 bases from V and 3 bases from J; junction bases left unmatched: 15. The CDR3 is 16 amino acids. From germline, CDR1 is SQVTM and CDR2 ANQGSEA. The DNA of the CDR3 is TGCAGCGTTCGGGGCTGGGGCAGGGGGATTGACTATGGCTACACCTTC. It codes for CSVRGWGRGIDYGYTF.

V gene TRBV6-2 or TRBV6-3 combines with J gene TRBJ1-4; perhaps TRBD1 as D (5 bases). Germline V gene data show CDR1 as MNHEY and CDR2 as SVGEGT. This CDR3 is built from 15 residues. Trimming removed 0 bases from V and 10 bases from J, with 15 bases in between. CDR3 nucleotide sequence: TGTGCCAGCAGTTACTCAGGGACGTTGGGTGGAAAACTGTTTTTT. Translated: CASSYSGTLGGKLFF.

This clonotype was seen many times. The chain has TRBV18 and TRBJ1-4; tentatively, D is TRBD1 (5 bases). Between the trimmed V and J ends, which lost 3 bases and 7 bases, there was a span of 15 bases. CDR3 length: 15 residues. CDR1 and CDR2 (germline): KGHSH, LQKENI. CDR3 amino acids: CASSPEQEPGEKLFF. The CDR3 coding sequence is TGTGCCAGCTCACCGGAACAGGAACCGGGTGAAAAACTGTTTTTT.

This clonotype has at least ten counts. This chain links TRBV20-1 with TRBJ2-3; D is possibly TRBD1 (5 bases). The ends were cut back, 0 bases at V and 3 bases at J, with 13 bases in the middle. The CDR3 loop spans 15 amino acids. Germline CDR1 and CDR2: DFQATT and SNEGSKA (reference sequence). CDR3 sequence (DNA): TGCAGTGCTAGAGATCGCTTCGCAGGGACAGATACGCAGTATTTT. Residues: CSARDRFAGTDTQYF.

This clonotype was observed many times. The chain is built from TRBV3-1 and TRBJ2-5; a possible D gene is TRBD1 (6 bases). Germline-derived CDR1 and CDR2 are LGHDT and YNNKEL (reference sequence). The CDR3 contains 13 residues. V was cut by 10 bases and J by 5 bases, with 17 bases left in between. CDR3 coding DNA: TGTGCCATCCGTAGCAGGGGCGGGGAGACCCAGTACTTC. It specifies CAIRSRGGETQYF.

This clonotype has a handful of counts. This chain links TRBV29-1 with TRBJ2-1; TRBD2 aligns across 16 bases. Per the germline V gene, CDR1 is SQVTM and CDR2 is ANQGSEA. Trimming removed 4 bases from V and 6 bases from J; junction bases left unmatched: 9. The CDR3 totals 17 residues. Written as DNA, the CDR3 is TGCAGCGTTGGGGGACTAGCGGGAGGGCCTATTCTCAATGAGCAGTTCTTC. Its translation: CSVGGLAGGPILNEQFF.